Listed below are T cell receptor beta chains from one sample, sequenced in a study of blood T cell repertoires in COVID-19. Clones were read by immunoSEQ multiplex PCR, and TCRdb kept only the in-frame ones, dropping some. The sample lists fewer than 350,000 clones; 75% to 90% were seen once. Sequencing used PBMCs or T cells enriched from blood (not recorded which). The receptors were gathered from a man aged 25 to 40 who had recovered from COVID-19. CDR3s include the opening cysteine and the closing phenylalanine or tryptophan. The D gene is left open where the match is weak. The listing skips clone size in some rows; elsewhere it reads once, few, many or a size class.

-	TRBV12-3/TRBV12-4	TRBJ2-5	TRBD1	TGTGCCAGCAGAAGACAGGGGTTCGAGACCCAGTACTTC	CASRRQGFETQYF
-	TRBV5-4	TRBJ2-5	-	TGTGCCAGCAGCTTGGAAAGGAGGCAAGAGACCCAGTACTTC	CASSLERRQETQYF
-	TRBV15	TRBJ2-7	-	TGTGCCACCAGCAGAGAAGGACTCTACGAGCAGTACTTC	CATSREGLYEQYF
-	TRBV6-1	TRBJ1-2	-	TGTGCCAGCAGTGAGGGAGACAGGCTCTATGGCTACACCTTC	CASSEGDRLYGYTF
-	TRBV6-5	TRBJ2-7	TRBD1	TGTGCCAGCAGTTACTCGATTGACAGGGACATTTACGAGCAGTACTTC	CASSYSIDRDIYEQYF
-	TRBV6-5	TRBJ1-5	-	TGTGCCAGCAGCCCCCCAGGGCGCAATCAGCCCCAGCATTTT	CASSPPGRNQPQHF
-	TRBV10-1	TRBJ1-1	-	TGCGCCAGCAGTGACGCGGGATCGGCCGGCACTGAAGCTTTCTTT	CASSDAGSAGTEAFF
-	TRBV19	TRBJ2-1	-	TGTGCCAGTAGTACGTCCCCAGGGGTTACGGGATACAATGAGCAGTTCTTC	CASSTSPGVTGYNEQFF
-	TRBV9	TRBJ1-4	-	TGTGCCAGCAGCCCCCGTGGGGGGAACAATGAAAAACTGTTTTTT	CASSPRGGNNEKLFF
-	TRBV10-3	TRBJ2-2	-	TGTGCCATCAGTGAGCTTGGGCAGAACACCGGGGAGCTGTTTTTT	CAISELGQNTGELFF
-	TRBV19	TRBJ1-2	TRBD1	TGTGCCAGTAGCACCCGTAGACAGGGGCAAGGCTACACCTTC	CASSTRRQGQGYTF
-	TRBV23-1	TRBJ2-1	-	TGCGCCAGCATAGGGGGGGCTTATGAGCAGTTCTTC	CASIGGAYEQFF
once	TRBV3-1/TRBV3-2	TRBJ1-1	-	TGTGCCAGCAGCCAAAACAGGAACACTGAAGCTTTCTTT	CASSQNRNTEAFF
once	TRBV29-1	TRBJ1-1	TRBD1	TGCAGCGCAAGAAGGGGACAGCCGAATGAAGCTTTCTTT	CSARRGQPNEAFF
few	TRBV15	TRBJ2-7	TRBD1	TGTGCCACCAGCAGGACCGGGACAGAAGCCGTGCAGTACTTC	CATSRTGTEAVQYF
-	TRBV19	TRBJ1-2	-	TGTGCCAGTAGTATAAACAGAAATGATGGCTACACCTTC	CASSINRNDGYTF
-	TRBV14	TRBJ1-3	-	TGTGCCAGCAGCCAAGTCTCAGCCTCTCGGAGCTCTGGAAACACCATATATTTT	CASSQVSASRSSGNTIYF
-	TRBV13	TRBJ1-1	-	TGTGCCAGCAGCGATCGGAGAGGGAGGGCTTTCTTT	CASSDRRGRAFF
-	TRBV5-1	TRBJ1-4	TRBD1	TGCGCCAGCAGGCTTACGACAGGGGCCCGGGAAAAACTGTTTTTT	CASRLTTGAREKLFF
-	TRBV28	TRBJ1-5	-	TGTGCCAGCAGTCTAGGAGTAAATCAGCCCCAGCATTTT	CASSLGVNQPQHF
-	TRBV29-1	TRBJ2-3	TRBD2	TGCGGCAGCGGGGGGGCTGCAGATACGCAGTATTTT	CGSGGAADTQYF
-	TRBV27	TRBJ1-3	TRBD1	TGTGCCAGCAGTTCCCTCGGGACAGCAGGAAACACCATATATTTT	CASSSLGTAGNTIYF
few	TRBV2	TRBJ2-3	TRBD2	TGTGCCAGCAAGGGAGGAGGACTAGCATGGTATACAGATACGCAGTATTTT	CASKGGGLAWYTDTQYF
-	TRBV4-1	TRBJ1-2	TRBD1	TGCGCCAGCAGCCAGGACGGACAGGGGGTCTATGGCTACACCTTC	CASSQDGQGVYGYTF
-	TRBV4-2	TRBJ1-2	-	TGTGCCAGCAGCCATAAACCCGGACAGACCTATGGCTACACCTTC	CASSHKPGQTYGYTF
-	TRBV9	TRBJ1-2	TRBD1	TGTGCCAGCAGCGTTGGAAGGGACAGGGGAGACTATGGCTACACCTTC	CASSVGRDRGDYGYTF
-	TRBV3-1/TRBV3-2	TRBJ2-7	-	TGTGCCAGCAGCCGCTCAGAGGATTTCTCCTACGAGCAGTACTTC	CASSRSEDFSYEQYF
-	TRBV3-1/TRBV3-2	TRBJ1-1	-	TGTGCCAGCAGCCCCCTTGCTGGCAGGGCCTCGGACACTGAAGCTTTCTTT	CASSPLAGRASDTEAFF
-	TRBV29-1	TRBJ1-2	TRBD1	TGCAGCGTTGGGAGGACAGGGGAAGGCTACACCTTC	CSVGRTGEGYTF
-	TRBV7-9	TRBJ1-5	TRBD1	TGTGCCAGCAGCTTTCTGGGTGTACAGGGGGATGGGGACAATCAGCCCCAGCATTTT	CASSFLGVQGDGDNQPQHF
-	TRBV6-2/TRBV6-3	TRBJ1-3	TRBD1	TGTGCCAGCAGTTACGAACAGGGGCGGACTGGAAACACCATATATTTT	CASSYEQGRTGNTIYF
-	TRBV6-1	TRBJ1-3	TRBD1	TGTGCCAGCAGTGGCCGAGTACAGGGGATAATGGACACCATATATTTT	CASSGRVQGIMDTIYF
-	TRBV25-1	TRBJ2-1	TRBD1	TGTGCCAGCAGGGGCCGGGACAGGGGGTGGGTGCATGAGCAGTTCTTC	CASRGRDRGWVHEQFF
once	TRBV30	TRBJ1-5	-	TGTGCCTGGAGTGTAGGAGGGGGCAATCAGCCCCAGCATTTT	CAWSVGGGNQPQHF
-	TRBV3-1/TRBV3-2	TRBJ1-5	-	TGTGCCAGCAGCCAAGCTGTTGGGCAGAGCCATCAGCCCCAGCATTTT	CASSQAVGQSHQPQHF
-	TRBV3-1/TRBV3-2	TRBJ2-5	-	TGTGCCAGCAGCCAAGAAGGAGGTTGGCAAGAGACCCAGTACTTC	CASSQEGGWQETQYF
-	TRBV7-2	TRBJ1-1	TRBD1	TGTGCCAGCAGTAAAGGTTTGAGGACAGGGAGCAAGAACACTGAAGCTTTCTTT	CASSKGLRTGSKNTEAFF
-	TRBV10-3	TRBJ2-2	TRBD2	TGTGCCATCGACGGGGGGGACACCGGGGAGCTGTTTTTT	CAIDGGDTGELFF
-	TRBV6-4	TRBJ2-1	-	TGTGCCAGCAGTGACTCGCTAAAGGGGTGGTCAGATGAGCAGTTCTTC	CASSDSLKGWSDEQFF
-	TRBV13	TRBJ2-5	TRBD2	TGTGCCAGCAGCTACGGGACTAGCGGGGGGGCTAGAGAGACCCAGTACTTC	CASSYGTSGGARETQYF
-	TRBV7-2	TRBJ1-3	-	TGTGCCAGCAGCTTAGCGGCAGGTGGAAACACCATATATTTT	CASSLAAGGNTIYF
-	TRBV5-1	TRBJ1-6	TRBD1	TGCGCCAGCAGCTTCCAGGGGGGAGATAATTCACCCCTCCACTTT	CASSFQGGDNSPLHF
-	TRBV5-1	TRBJ2-3	TRBD2	TGCGCCAGCAGCTTTAGCGGGGGGACAGATACGCAGTATTTT	CASSFSGGTDTQYF